This T cell receptor (beta chain) was sequenced during a study of CD8+CD57+ T cells in acquired aplastic anemia. Whole-study context: Sorted CD4+ and CD8+ cell DNA averaged approximately 3.2 ug.

TCR beta VDJ combinations and CDR3 sequences were profiled from genomic DNA. TCRdb processed the reads anew with MiXCR; each CDR3 protein has one entry. The sample records under 350,000 distinct CDR3 sequences, 56% being singletons. Whoever was chosen for sequencing had shown CD8+CD57+ cell expansion by flow cytometry. Severe acquired aplastic anemia was diagnosed in all patients. This clonotype has ten or more counts. What it recognizes is unknown. Study-wide results and caveats: Patients showed no significant difference from controls in CD8+ Simpson's diversity. In common between the patients and the controls were more than 25 CD8+ CDR3 sequences.

This clonotype originated in a human donor with aplastic anemia. What was sequenced was sorted CD4+, CD8+, or CD8+CD57+ T cells (not recorded which) from PBMCs.

CDR3 amino acids: CASSRTSGSTDTQYF. DNA for the CDR3: TGTGCCAGCAGTAGGACTAGCGGAAGCACAGATACGCAGTATTTT. The chain links TRBV25-1 to TRBJ2-3, with 10 bases matching TRBD2. Trimming cost V 5 bases and J 0 bases; bases outside gene matches: 2. CDR1 and CDR2 from the germline V gene are MGHDK and SYGVNS. The length of the CDR3 is 15 residues.